The clone carrying this TCR beta chain was counted only a few times. As handled by the study authors: Reference gene primer amplification gave estimated nucleated cell counts. TCRdb keeps only in-frame clones here, not all; method: immunoSEQ multiplex PCR. V and J calls and clone size are those listed in that table; D and trimming were worked out from the DNA. The sample records about 370,000 clones, roughly 90% being singletons. The CDR3 covers 15 residues. Per the germline V gene, CDR1 is PRHDT and CDR2 is FYEKMQ (reference sequence). The J segment lost 5 bases and the V segment lost 4 bases, leaving 7 bases of the junction unmatched. The Seattle patients, enrolled during active infection, were followed longitudinally. The data stem from a study of blood T cell repertoires in COVID-19. As for the study in general: Sources were T cells, B-cell-depleted T cells, or PBMCs; the material itself was cDNA or gDNA.

The origin of this receptor is a woman under 40 with COVID-19, enrolled during active disease. The specimen was peripheral blood. The chain recombines TRBV13 with TRBJ2-2; 7 nucleotides agree with TRBD2. The DNA for the CDR3 is TGTGCCAGCAGCTCGACTAGCTTTGGGACCGGGGAGCTGTTTTTT. This sequence encodes CASSSTSFGTGELFF.